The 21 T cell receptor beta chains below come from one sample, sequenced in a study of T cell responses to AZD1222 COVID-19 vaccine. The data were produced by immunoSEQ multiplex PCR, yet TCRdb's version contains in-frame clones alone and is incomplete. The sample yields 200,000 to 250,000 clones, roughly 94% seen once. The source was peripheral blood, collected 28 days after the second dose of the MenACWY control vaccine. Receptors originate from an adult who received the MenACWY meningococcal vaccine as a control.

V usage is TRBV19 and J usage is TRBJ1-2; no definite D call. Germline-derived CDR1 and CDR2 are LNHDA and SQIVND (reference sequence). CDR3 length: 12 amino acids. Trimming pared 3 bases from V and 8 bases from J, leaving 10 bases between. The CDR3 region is CASSMFPNGYTF. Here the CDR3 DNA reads TGTGCCAGTAGTATGTTTCCCAACGGCTACACCTTC.

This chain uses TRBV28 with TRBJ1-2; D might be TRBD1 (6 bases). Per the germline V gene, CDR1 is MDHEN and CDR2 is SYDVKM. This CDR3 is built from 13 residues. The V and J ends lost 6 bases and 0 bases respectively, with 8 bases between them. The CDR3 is CASRGQTNYGYTF. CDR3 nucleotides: TGTGCCAGCAGGGGACAAACTAACTATGGCTACACCTTC.

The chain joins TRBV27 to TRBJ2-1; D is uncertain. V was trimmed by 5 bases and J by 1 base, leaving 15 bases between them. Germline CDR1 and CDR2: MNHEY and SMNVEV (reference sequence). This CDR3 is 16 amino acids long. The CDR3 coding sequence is TGTGCCAGCAGTCCCATCGGACGCGCATCCTACAATGAGCAGTTCTTC. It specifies CASSPIGRASYNEQFF.

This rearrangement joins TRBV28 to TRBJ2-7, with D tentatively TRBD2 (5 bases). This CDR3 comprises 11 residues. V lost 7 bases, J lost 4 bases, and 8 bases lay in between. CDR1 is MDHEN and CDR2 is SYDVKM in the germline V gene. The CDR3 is CASTGGYEQYF. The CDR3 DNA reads TGTGCCAGCACAGGAGGATACGAGCAGTACTTC.

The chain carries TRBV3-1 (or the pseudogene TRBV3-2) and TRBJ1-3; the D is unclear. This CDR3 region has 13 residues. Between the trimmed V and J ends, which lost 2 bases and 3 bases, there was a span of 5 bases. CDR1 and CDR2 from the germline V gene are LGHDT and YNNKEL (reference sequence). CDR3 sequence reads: CASSQKGGNTIYF. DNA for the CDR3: TGTGCCAGCAGCCAAAAAGGTGGAAACACCATATATTTT.

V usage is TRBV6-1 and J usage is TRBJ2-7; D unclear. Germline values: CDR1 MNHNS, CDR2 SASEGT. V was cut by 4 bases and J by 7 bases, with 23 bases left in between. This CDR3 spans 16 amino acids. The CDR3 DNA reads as TGTGCCAGCAGTGCTCTCTCCCGCCCCCACTCAGGAGAGCAGTACTTC. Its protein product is CASSALSRPHSGEQYF.

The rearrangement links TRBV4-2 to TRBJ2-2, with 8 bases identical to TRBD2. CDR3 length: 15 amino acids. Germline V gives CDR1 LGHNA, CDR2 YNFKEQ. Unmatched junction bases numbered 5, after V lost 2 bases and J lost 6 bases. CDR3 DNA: TGTGCCAGCAGCCAACCGGGGGGGCTTCCCGGGGAGCTGTTTTTT. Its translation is CASSQPGGLPGELFF.

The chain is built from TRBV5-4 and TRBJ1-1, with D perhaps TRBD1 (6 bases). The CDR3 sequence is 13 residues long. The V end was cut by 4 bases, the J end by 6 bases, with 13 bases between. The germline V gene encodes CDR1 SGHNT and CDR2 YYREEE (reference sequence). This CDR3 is CASSRTDPPEAFF. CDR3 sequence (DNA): TGTGCCAGCAGCAGGACAGATCCCCCTGAAGCTTTCTTT.

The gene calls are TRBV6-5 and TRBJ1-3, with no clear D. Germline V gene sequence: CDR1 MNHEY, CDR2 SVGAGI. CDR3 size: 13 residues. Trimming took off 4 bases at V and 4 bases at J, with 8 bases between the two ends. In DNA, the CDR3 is TGTGCCAGCAGTTCCGTGCAAGGAAACACCATATATTTT. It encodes CASSSVQGNTIYF.

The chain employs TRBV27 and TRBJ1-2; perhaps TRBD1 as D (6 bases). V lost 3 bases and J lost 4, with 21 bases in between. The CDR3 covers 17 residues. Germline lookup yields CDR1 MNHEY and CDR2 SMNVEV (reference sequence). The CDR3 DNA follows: TGTGCCAGCAGTTTCAACTCAGTTGGGACACCGATCTATGGCTACACCTTC. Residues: CASSFNSVGTPIYGYTF.

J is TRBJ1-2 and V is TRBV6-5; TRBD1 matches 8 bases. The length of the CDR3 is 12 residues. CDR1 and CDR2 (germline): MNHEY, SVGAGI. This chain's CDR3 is CAAGQGWDGYTF. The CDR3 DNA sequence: TGTGCTGCAGGACAGGGATGGGATGGCTACACCTTC.

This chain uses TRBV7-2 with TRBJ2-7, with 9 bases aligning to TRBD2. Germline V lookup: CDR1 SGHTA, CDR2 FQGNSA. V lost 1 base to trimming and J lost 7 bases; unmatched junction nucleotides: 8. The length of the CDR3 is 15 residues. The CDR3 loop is CASSLGGRVTWEQYF. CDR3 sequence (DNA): TGTGCCAGCAGCTTAGGCGGGAGGGTGACTTGGGAGCAGTACTTC.

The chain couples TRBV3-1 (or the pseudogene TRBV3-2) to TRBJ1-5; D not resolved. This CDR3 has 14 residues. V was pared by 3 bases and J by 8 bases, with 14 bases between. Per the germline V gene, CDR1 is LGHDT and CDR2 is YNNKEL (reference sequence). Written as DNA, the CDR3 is TGTGCCAGCAGCCAGGATAGCGGGGATGAGCCCCAGCATTTT. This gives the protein CASSQDSGDEPQHF.

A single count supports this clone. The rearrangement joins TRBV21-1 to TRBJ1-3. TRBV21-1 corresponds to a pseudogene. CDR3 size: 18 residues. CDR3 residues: CASSNKKTGPTSGNTIYF. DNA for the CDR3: TGTGCCAGCAGCAATAAAAAAACGGGACCGACCTCTGGAAACACCATATATTTT.

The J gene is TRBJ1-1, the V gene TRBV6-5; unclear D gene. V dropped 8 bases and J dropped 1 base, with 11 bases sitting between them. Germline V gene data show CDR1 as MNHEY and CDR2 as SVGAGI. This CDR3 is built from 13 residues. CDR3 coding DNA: TGTGCCAGCGGGAGATTGGGGAACACTGAAGCTTTCTTT. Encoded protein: CASGRLGNTEAFF.

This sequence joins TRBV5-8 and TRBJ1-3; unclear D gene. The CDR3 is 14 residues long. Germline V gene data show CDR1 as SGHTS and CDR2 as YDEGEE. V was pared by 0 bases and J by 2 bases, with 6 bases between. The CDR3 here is CASSLGTPGNTIYF. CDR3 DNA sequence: TGTGCCAGCAGCTTGGGGACCCCTGGAAACACCATATATTTT.

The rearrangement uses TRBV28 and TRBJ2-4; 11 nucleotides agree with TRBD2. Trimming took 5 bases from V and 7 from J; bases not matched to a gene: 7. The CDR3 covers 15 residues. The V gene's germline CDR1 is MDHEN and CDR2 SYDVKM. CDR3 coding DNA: TGTGCCAGCAGTCCACTAGCGGGAGTGAAGAACATTCAGTACTTC. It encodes CASSPLAGVKNIQYF. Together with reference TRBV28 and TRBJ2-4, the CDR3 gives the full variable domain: DVKVTQSSRYLVKRTGEKVFLECVQDMDHENMFWYRQDPGLGLRLIYFSYDVKMKEKGDIPEGYSVSREKKERFSLILESASTNQTSMYLCASSPLAGVKNIQYFGAGTRLSVL.

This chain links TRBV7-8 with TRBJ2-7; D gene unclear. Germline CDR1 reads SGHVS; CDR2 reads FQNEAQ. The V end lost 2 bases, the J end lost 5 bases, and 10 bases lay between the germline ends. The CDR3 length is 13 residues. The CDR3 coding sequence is TGTGCCAGCAGCTTACCCTACATGGACGAGCAGTACTTC. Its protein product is CASSLPYMDEQYF.

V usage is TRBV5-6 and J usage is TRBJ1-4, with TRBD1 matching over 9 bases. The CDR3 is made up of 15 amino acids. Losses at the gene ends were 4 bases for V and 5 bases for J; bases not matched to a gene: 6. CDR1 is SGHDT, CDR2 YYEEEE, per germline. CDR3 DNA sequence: TGTGCCAGCAGCGGACCCGGGACAGGGAATGAAAAACTGTTTTTT. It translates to CASSGPGTGNEKLFF.

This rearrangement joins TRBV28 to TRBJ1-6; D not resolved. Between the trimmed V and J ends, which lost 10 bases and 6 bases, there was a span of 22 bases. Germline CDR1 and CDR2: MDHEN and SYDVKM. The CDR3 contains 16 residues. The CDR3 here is CAIRSTSNPLNSPLHF. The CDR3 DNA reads TGTGCCATCCGGTCAACATCGAACCCCCTTAATTCACCCCTCCACTTT.

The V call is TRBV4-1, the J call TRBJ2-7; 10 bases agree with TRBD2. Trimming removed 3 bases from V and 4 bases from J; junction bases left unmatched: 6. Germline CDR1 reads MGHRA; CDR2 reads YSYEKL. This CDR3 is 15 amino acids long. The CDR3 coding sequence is TGCGCCAGCAGCCAGACCGGGACTAGCGCGTACGAGCAGTACTTC. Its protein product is CASSQTGTSAYEQYF.